This TCR beta chain was recorded in a study of monozygotic twins with inflammatory bowel disease. TCRdb reanalyzed the 5' RACE reads and collapses them to one entry per CDR3 protein, without DNA. The table gives a few hundred thousand distinct CDR3 sequences; the top ten clones make up more than 4.5% of it. CDR1 and CDR2 from the germline V gene are SNHLY and FYNNEI. This CDR3 contains 11 residues. This TCR was sampled from a human donor with ulcerative colitis or Crohn's disease, or a healthy co-twin of an affected twin (not recorded which). The rearrangement joins TRBV2 to TRBJ1-2. Sequenced input: blood. The CDR3 is CASSIFYGYTF. Supplemented by reference TRBV2 and TRBJ1-2, the full variable domain reads EPEVTQTPSHQVTQMGQEVILRCVPISNHLYFYWYRQILGQKVEFLVSFYNNEISEKSEIFDDQFSVERPDGSNFTLKIRSTKLEDSAMYFCASSIFYGYTFGSGTRLTVV.